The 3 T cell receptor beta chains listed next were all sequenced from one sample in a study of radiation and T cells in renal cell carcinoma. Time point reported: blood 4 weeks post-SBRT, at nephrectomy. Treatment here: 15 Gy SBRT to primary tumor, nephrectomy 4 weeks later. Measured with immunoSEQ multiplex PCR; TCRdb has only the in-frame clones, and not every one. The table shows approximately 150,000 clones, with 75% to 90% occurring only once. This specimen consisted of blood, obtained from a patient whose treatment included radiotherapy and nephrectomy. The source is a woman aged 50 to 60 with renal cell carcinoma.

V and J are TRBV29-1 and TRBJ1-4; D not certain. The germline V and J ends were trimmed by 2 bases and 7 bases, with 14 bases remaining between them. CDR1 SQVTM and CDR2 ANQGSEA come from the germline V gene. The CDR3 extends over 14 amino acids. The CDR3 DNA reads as TGCAGCGTTGAAATCTCGGGTCTAGGTGAAAAACTGTTTTTT. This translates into CSVEISGLGEKLFF. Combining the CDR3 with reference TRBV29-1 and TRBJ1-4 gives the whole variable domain SAVISQKPSRDICQRGTSLTIQCQVDSQVTMMFWYRQQPGQSLTLIATANQGSEATYESGFVIDKFPISRPNLTFSTLTVSNMSPEDSSIYLCSVEISGLGEKLFFGSGTQLSVL.

The CDR3 here is CASRSDRGGNTEAFF. The CDR3 DNA is TGTGCCAGCAGATCGGACAGGGGGGGCAACACTGAAGCTTTCTTT. The V gene is TRBV2, the J gene TRBJ1-1; TRBD1 matches 10 bases. The junction had 6 bases not matched to a gene; V was cut back by 6 bases and J by 2 bases. Germline-derived CDR1 and CDR2 are SNHLY and FYNNEI. This CDR3 region has 15 residues.

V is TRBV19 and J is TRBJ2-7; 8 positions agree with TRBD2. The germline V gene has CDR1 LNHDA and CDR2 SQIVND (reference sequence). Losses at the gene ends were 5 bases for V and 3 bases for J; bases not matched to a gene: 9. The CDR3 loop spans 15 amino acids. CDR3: CASSPGGVGGYEQYF. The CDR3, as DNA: TGTGCCAGTAGTCCGGGAGGGGTCGGAGGCTACGAGCAGTACTTC. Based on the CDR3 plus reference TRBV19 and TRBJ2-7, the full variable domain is DGGITQSPKYLFRKEGQNVTLSCEQNLNHDAMYWYRQDPGQGLRLIYYSQIVNDFQKGDIAEGYSVSREKKESFPLTVTSAQKNPTAFYLCASSPGGVGGYEQYFGPGTRLTVT.